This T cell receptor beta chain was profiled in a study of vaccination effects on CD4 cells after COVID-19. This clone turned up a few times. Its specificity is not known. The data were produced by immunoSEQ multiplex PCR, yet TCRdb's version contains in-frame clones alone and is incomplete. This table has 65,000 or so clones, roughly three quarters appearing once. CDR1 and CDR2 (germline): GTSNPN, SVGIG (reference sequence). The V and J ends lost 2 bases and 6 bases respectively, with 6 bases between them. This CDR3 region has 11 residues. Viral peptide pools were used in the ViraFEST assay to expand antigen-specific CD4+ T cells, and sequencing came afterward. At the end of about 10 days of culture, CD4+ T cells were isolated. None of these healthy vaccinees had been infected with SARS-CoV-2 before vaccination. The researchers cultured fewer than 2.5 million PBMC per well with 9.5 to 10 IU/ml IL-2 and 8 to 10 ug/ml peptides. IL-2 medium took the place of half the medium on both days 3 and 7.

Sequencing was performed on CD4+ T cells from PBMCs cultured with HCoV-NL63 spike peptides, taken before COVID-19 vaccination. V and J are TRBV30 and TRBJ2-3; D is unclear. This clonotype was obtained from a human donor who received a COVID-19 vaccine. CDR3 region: CAWSPRDTQYF. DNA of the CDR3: TGTGCCTGGAGTCCGAGGGATACGCAGTATTTT. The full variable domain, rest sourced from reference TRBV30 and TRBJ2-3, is SQTIHQWPATLVQPVGSPLSLECTVEGTSNPNLYWYRQAAGRGLQLLFYSVGIGQISSEVPQNLSASRPQDRQFILSSKKLLLSDSGFYLCAWSPRDTQYFGPGTRLTVL.